This T cell receptor (beta chain) was documented in a study of shared T cell receptors in the human thymus (dated by TCRdb to the early 2020s). Background on the whole study: The study investigated the way shared, self-reactive T-cell receptor alpha chains are produced in the human thymus.

To prepare the library, the immunoSEQ multiplex PCR assay was applied. As stored in TCRdb, this immuneACCESS dataset retains in-frame rearrangements with V and J assigned. A fraction of the clones does not appear; measured against another copy, unresolved V genes explain less than half of the discrepancy, and the remainder lacks a known reason. The sample profile shows just under 550,000 clones; approximately 80% of them were found once. Approximately 0.013% of the sample belongs to the ten largest clones. CDR1 and CDR2, looked up from the germline V gene, are SGHVS and FQNEAQ. The CDR3 holds 15 amino acids from the cysteine to the phenylalanine. The read is trimmed to its CDR3 DNA, 45 bases read in frame from base 1. V lost 5 bases and J lost 4 bases, and the count of bases not matched to a germline gene is 4. This clone appeared once. Its recognized antigen is unknown. No base qualities exist here, and no much larger clone lies one base off it.

This same sample was also taken into another study, of human thymus T cells. The second study's paper adds: Donors were immunologically healthy infants undergoing open corrective cardiac surgery for congenital heart defects in Finland. The thymus tissue came from surgical resects taken out during corrective cardiac surgery. Biased V and J gene segment usage appeared to be present in both thymic and peripheral blood repertoires. The related research found that thymic TCR repertoires overlapped highly between unrelated individuals. TCR alpha and beta repertoires from roughly 8 infant thymus samples and a few related peripheral blood samples were characterized in the study. The cohort included over five male and a couple of female infants, with donor ages spanning 7 to 244 days. Thymocytes were mechanically released from the tissue and were stored as pellets of about 9-33 million cells at -70 degrees C. A QIAsymphony instrument was used to extract genomic DNA from the frozen cell pellets. TCRB and TCRAD loci were amplified from a standardized quantity of quality-controlled genomic DNA using the immunoSEQ multiplex PCR assay. The V(D)J region was spanned by amplicons of a length sufficient to cover the CDR3 and to identify V and J genes. Through the commercial immunoSEQ service, the amplicons were sequenced on an Illumina platform. Primer bias and sequencing errors were corrected as previously described, and TCRAD and TCRB were defined on the basis of the IMGT database. The repertoires were analysed using immunoSEQ Analyzer 3.0 and VDJTools for basic statistics, V/J segment usage, diversity estimates, rarefaction and pairwise overlap. Diversity was estimated with Chao1, ChaoE, Efron-Thisted, Shannon and inverse Simpson indices, and also on datasets down-sampled to the smallest sample. Repertoire overlap used strict matching of CDR3 nucleotide sequence, V gene and J gene, with Jaccard-based multidimensional scaling clustering. On average, thymus samples gave 650,000 to 850,000 unique TCRB clonotypes, whereas blood samples gave roughly 80,000.

The V and J segments used are TRBV7-8 and TRBJ1-4; 10 middle bases align to TRBD1. Source material: thymocytes. The sequence was collected from a boy in the first two years of life with a congenital heart defect. Donor details come from another sample of the same person, matched by shared clones. The CDR3 protein sequence reads: CASSPRTGGNEKLFF. The sequenced DNA is TGTGCCAGCAGCCCGCGGACAGGGGGTAATGAAAAACTGTTTTTT.